Only one count was recorded for the clone carrying this TCR beta chain. This sample was taken from a study of blood T cell repertoires in COVID-19. Germline CDR1 SGHVS, CDR2 FQNEAQ. Trimming shortened V by 3 bases and J by 6 bases, and 14 bases separated the two germline ends. This CDR3 has 14 amino acids. Profiling relied on immunoSEQ multiplex PCR, and the TCRdb table lists in-frame clones only, not all of them. The data hold 270,000 or so clones, with roughly 79% observed a single time. The sequence came from a woman aged 55-69 years with active or convalescent COVID-19. Sequencing was performed on peripheral blood. This rearrangement joins TRBV7-8 to TRBJ1-2; D perhaps matches TRBD1 (6 bases). The CDR3 loop is CASSFLQGGNGYTF. The CDR3 DNA reads TGTGCCAGCAGCTTTCTACAGGGAGGGAATGGCTACACCTTC.